This T cell receptor (beta chain) was profiled in a study of blood T cell repertoires in COVID-19. Study at large: Italy, Spain and the United States were the sources of the convalescent and acute COVID-19 samples. T cells, B-cell-depleted T cells, or PBMCs supplied cDNA or gDNA.

Authors' analysis steps: Amplification from reference gene primers served as the basis for estimated nucleated cell counts. The assay was immunoSEQ multiplex PCR, and TCRdb's table has in-frame clones only and misses some. V and J calls and clone size are copied from that table; D and trimming were computed from the DNA. The profile shows 35,000 to 50,000 clones, under 80% of them singletons. Germline V lookup: CDR1 MNHEY, CDR2 SVGAGI. The ends lost 11 bases at V and 3 bases at J; junction bases unmatched: 5. This CDR3 comprises 13 residues. This clonotype was obtained from an elderly man with acute or convalescent COVID-19. Input material: peripheral blood. The gene calls are TRBV6-5 and TRBJ2-1; 9 bases are a match to TRBD2. CDR3 loop: CAALAGFYNEQFF. The DNA for the CDR3 is TGTGCCGCCCTAGCGGGGTTCTACAATGAGCAGTTCTTC.